A single sample is the source of the 14 T cell receptor beta chains below, sequenced in a study of regulatory T cells in long-lasting Graves disease. The time point was: persistent/refractory GD, antithyroid drugs over 5 years with positive TRAb. After RNA was extracted from PBMCs, the TCR library was made from it. iRepertoire HTBI primers and Arm-PCR of CDR3 regions built TCR beta libraries. TCRdb ran MiXCR on the multiplex PCR reads and lists one entry per CDR3 protein. The table has 650,000 to 700,000 distinct CDR3 sequences, about 32% seen once. The input for sequencing was peripheral blood mononuclear cells (PBMCs), taken when the disease was refractory, from a patient treated with antithyroid drugs. These receptors came from a female donor with Graves disease.

V and J are TRBV12-3 or TRBV12-4 and TRBJ1-1; D unresolved. V lost 1 base, J lost 1 base, and 10 bases lay in between. This CDR3 comprises 15 residues. In DNA form, the CDR3 reads TGTGCCAGCAGTTTAGTATTCACCTCGAACACTGAAGCTTTCTTT. It yields the protein CASSLVFTSNTEAFF.

The chain links TRBV6-1 to TRBJ1-2; TRBD1 agrees at 8 bases. The CDR3 runs 13 residues. V trimming: 10 bases; J trimming: 4 bases; junction bases outside the gene matches: 8. CDR1 MNHNS and CDR2 SASEGT come from the germline V gene. CDR3 DNA: TGTGCCACCCTGACAGGGGAAATCTATGGCTACACCTTC. This translates into CATLTGEIYGYTF.

This clonotype occurred a few times. The chain couples TRBV5-4 to TRBJ1-2, with TRBD1 matching 9 bases. This CDR3 is built from 16 residues. J was trimmed by 0 bases and V by 2 bases; bases with no gene match: 5. Germline V gene sequence: CDR1 SGHNT, CDR2 YYREEE (reference sequence). The chain's CDR3 is CASSFGQGNTNYGYTF. The CDR3 nucleotides read TGTGCCAGCAGCTTTGGACAGGGGAACACTAACTATGGCTACACCTTC.

This clonotype was detected a few times. This chain joins TRBV7-9 and TRBJ2-7; D tentatively fits TRBD1 or TRBD2 (7 bases each). The ends were cut back, 2 bases at V and 6 bases at J, with 17 bases in the middle. The CDR3 consists of 15 residues. In germline, CDR1 is SEHNR, CDR2 FQNEAQ (reference sequence). CDR3 in amino acids: CASSLSGARGGEQYF. CDR3 DNA sequence: TGTGCCAGCAGCTTAAGTGGCGCCAGGGGGGGCGAGCAGTACTTC.

This clonotype was picked up a small number of times. The V gene is TRBV29-1, the J gene TRBJ2-5; 11 nucleotides align to TRBD2. The V gene end was trimmed by 7 bases and the J gene end by 5 bases; junction bases not matched to a gene: 3. Germline-derived CDR1 and CDR2 are SQVTM and ANQGSEA. The length of the CDR3 is 12 residues. CDR3 coding DNA: TGCAGCGACCTAGCGGGAGGCGAGACCCAGTACTTC. Protein: CSDLAGGETQYF.

This clonotype turned up a few times. The chain carries TRBV6-2 or TRBV6-3 and TRBJ1-1; 7 bases map to TRBD1. CDR3 length: 20 residues. Germline values: CDR1 MNHEY, CDR2 SVGEGT. Losses at the gene ends were 5 bases for V and 2 bases for J; bases not matched to a gene: 23. In nucleotides, the CDR3 is TGTGCCAGCAGTCCCCTCCAGACAGGGTGGGGATTAATTTCCAACACTGAAGCTTTCTTT. Translation: CASSPLQTGWGLISNTEAFF.

This clonotype was detected only a few times. The chain recombines TRBV29-1 with TRBJ2-5; D is perhaps TRBD1 (6 bases). The CDR3 runs to 11 residues. The germline V gene encodes CDR1 SQVTM and CDR2 ANQGSEA. Between the trimmed V and J ends, which lost 1 base and 14 bases, there was a span of 14 bases. CDR3 in amino acids: CSVEGNRDTYF. The CDR3 DNA reads as TGCAGCGTTGAAGGCAACCGGGACACCTACTTC.

The chain has TRBV30 and TRBJ1-1, with D possibly matching TRBD1 (6 bases). Looked up from germline, CDR1 is GTSNPN and CDR2 is SVGIG (reference sequence). V lost 8 bases and J lost 1, with 11 bases in between. CDR3 size: 12 residues. The DNA of the CDR3 is TGTGCCATGGGGACAACGAACACTGAAGCTTTCTTT. Translated: CAMGTTNTEAFF. Combining the CDR3 with reference TRBV30 and TRBJ1-1 gives the whole variable domain SQTIHQWPATLVQPVGSPLSLECTVEGTSNPNLYWYRQAAGRGLQLLFYSVGIGQISSEVPQNLSASRPQDRQFILSSKKLLLSDSGFYLCAMGTTNTEAFFGQGTRLTVV.

V usage is TRBV5-1 and J usage is TRBJ2-5; 8 bases match TRBD1. The CDR3 runs to 18 residues. CDR1 is SGHRS, CDR2 YFSETQ, per germline. Losses at the gene ends were 0 bases for V and 4 bases for J; bases not matched to a gene: 14. CDR3 nucleotide sequence: TGCGCCAGCAGCTTGGGGGCGTCATTTGGGACAGGTGGAGAGACCCAGTACTTC. This translates into CASSLGASFGTGGETQYF.

This clonotype was seen a few times. This chain links TRBV5-6 with TRBJ1-1, with 9 bases lining up with TRBD1. CDR1 and CDR2 from the germline V gene are SGHDT and YYEEEE. The junction had 7 bases not matched to a gene; V was cut back by 3 bases and J by 1 base. There are 16 residues in the CDR3. In DNA form, the CDR3 reads TGTGCCAGCAGCTGGGGCCGGGACAGGGAGAACACTGAAGCTTTCTTT. Protein product: CASSWGRDRENTEAFF. The entire variable domain, with the rest obtained from reference TRBV5-6 and TRBJ1-1, is as follows: DAGVTQSPTHLIKTRGQQVTLRCSPKSGHDTVSWYQQALGQGPQFIFQYYEEEERQRGNFPDRFSGHQFPNYSSELNVNALLLGDSALYLCASSWGRDRENTEAFFGQGTRLTVV.

This chain links TRBV6-1 with TRBJ1-1; D remains unclear. V shed 8 bases and J shed 4 bases, with 14 bases lying between them. The CDR3 is made up of 13 amino acids. Germline V gene lookup returns CDR1 MNHNS and CDR2 SASEGT. CDR3 amino acids: CASRNHGPTEAFF. The CDR3 nucleotides are TGTGCCAGCCGGAACCACGGTCCCACTGAAGCTTTCTTT.

The CDR3 loop is CASSKPTGTETQYF. CDR3 DNA sequence: TGTGCCAGCAGCAAACCGACAGGGACGGAGACCCAGTACTTC. V usage is TRBV3-1 and J usage is TRBJ2-5; the match to TRBD1 covers 7 bases. V trimming: 5 bases; J trimming: 5 bases; junction bases outside the gene matches: 8. The length of the CDR3 is 14 residues. The germline gives CDR1 LGHDT, CDR2 YNNKEL (reference sequence).

Only a few counts were recorded for this clonotype. V and J are TRBV10-3 and TRBJ1-1; no firm D call. The CDR3 contains 13 residues. Trimming cost V 0 bases and J 6 bases, with 8 bases left between them. From germline, CDR1 is ENHRY and CDR2 SYGVKD. The CDR3: CAISESVLAEAFF. CDR3 DNA sequence: TGTGCCATCAGTGAGTCCGTTCTTGCTGAAGCTTTCTTT.

This clonotype was seen a few times. This rearrangement joins TRBV28 to TRBJ1-5, with D unresolved. V was trimmed by 5 bases and J by 0 bases, leaving 17 bases between them. This CDR3 contains 17 residues. CDR1 is MDHEN, CDR2 SYDVKM, per germline. Here the CDR3 reads CASSPIDESYSNQPQHF. CDR3 nucleotides: TGTGCCAGCAGTCCCATTGATGAGTCATATAGCAATCAGCCCCAGCATTTT.